The rows below give T cell receptor beta chains drawn from one sample of a study of T cells in Graves' hyperthyroidism and ophthalmopathy. One entry per CDR3 protein results from TCRdb running MiXCR on the multiplex PCR reads. The repertoire has 490,000 or so distinct CDR3 sequences, 46% of them found once; the top ten carry about two fifths. The sample consisted of peripheral blood or thyroid tissue (not recorded which). These receptor sequences come from an adult woman with Graves' disease, either hyperthyroidism or ophthalmopathy (not recorded which). Each CDR3 is given with its conserved first and last residue. The order of the fields is clone size, V gene, D gene, J gene, CDR3 DNA, CDR3 protein. The D gene is left open where the match is weak. Part of the rows lack a size; the others show once, few, many or a class for expanded clones.

few	TRBV7-2	-	TRBJ1-2	TGTGCCAGCAGCTTAGCGGCCGGGGACGATGGCTACACCTTC	CASSLAAGDDGYTF
few	TRBV19	TRBD2	TRBJ2-2	TGTGCCAGCTCCCAGCGGGAGTATGGGAGCGGGGAGCTGTTTTTT	CASSQREYGSGELFF
-	TRBV20-1	-	TRBJ2-6	TGCAGTGCTAGGGGTGTCCTGACTTTC	CSARGVLTF
-	TRBV14	-	TRBJ1-5	TGTGCCAGCAGCCAATCTGGTTATCAGCCCCAGCATTTT	CASSQSGYQPQHF
many	TRBV20-1	-	TRBJ1-1	TGCAGTGCTAGAGATCGGTGGAGCCGGCGAACTGAAGCTTTCTTT	CSARDRWSRRTEAFF
-	TRBV10-3	-	TRBJ1-2	TGTGCCATCAGTGAGTCATCAGGGGTAGGGAACTATGGCTACACCTTC	CAISESSGVGNYGYTF
-	TRBV29-1	-	TRBJ1-5	TGCAGCGTTTCAACAGGGCTGGATCAGCCCCAGCATTTT	CSVSTGLDQPQHF
many	TRBV2	-	TRBJ1-6	TGTGCCAGCTCCGAAATAGAGATCATGAATAATTCACCCCTCCACTTT	CASSEIEIMNNSPLHF
many	TRBV6-6	-	TRBJ1-2	TGTGCCAGCAGTTATCGGGGAAGTGCTAACTATGGCTACACCTTC	CASSYRGSANYGYTF
-	TRBV5-4	TRBD2	TRBJ2-5	TGTGCCAGCAGCTTGGTACTAGCGGGAGATGGAGAGACCCAGTACTTC	CASSLVLAGDGETQYF
-	TRBV29-1	TRBD1	TRBJ1-2	TGCAGCGTTGGGCAGGGGGATGATGGCTACACCTTC	CSVGQGDDGYTF
many	TRBV5-1	TRBD1	TRBJ1-4	TGCGCCAGCAGCCGAGTTCCGGGACAGGGACGAGAAAAACTGTTTTTT	CASSRVPGQGREKLFF
many	TRBV5-1	TRBD2	TRBJ2-7	TGCGCCAGCAGCTTGGGGACTAGCGGGGACTACGAGCAGTACTTC	CASSLGTSGDYEQYF
many	TRBV20-1	-	TRBJ2-6	TGCAGTGCTAGTGTCGGAGTCTCTGGGGCCAACATCCTGACTTTC	CSASVGVSGANILTF
many	TRBV15	-	TRBJ1-6	TGTGCCACCAGCAGAGGGGGGCGATCTCCAAATTCACCCCTCCACTTT	CATSRGGRSPNSPLHF
-	TRBV20-1	-	TRBJ1-5	TGCAGTGCTTCAAGCGAGACAGGCCTATTAATTGGCAATCAGCCCCAGCATTTT	CSASSETGLLIGNQPQHF
many	TRBV20-1	TRBD2	TRBJ2-7	TGCAGTGCTAGAGATCCTTCACTAGCGGTTTACGAGCAGTACTTC	CSARDPSLAVYEQYF
few	TRBV24-1	-	TRBJ2-3	TGTGCCACCAGTGATCCGGACTCCGATACGCAGTATTTT	CATSDPDSDTQYF
many	TRBV5-1	-	TRBJ2-6	TGCGCCAGCAGCTTGTCCCGTCTAAGGGCCTCTGGGGCCAACGTCCTGACTTTC	CASSLSRLRASGANVLTF
-	TRBV7-2	TRBD2	TRBJ2-7	TGTGCCAGCAGCTTAGGAGCGGGGGGGCCGGACGAGCAGTACTTC	CASSLGAGGPDEQYF
-	TRBV20-1	-	TRBJ1-2	TGCAGTGCTAGAGGGGTTGGCTACACCTTC	CSARGVGYTF
-	TRBV19	-	TRBJ2-1	TGTGCCAGTAGGCTGTACAATGAGCAGTTCTTC	CASRLYNEQFF
few	TRBV29-1	-	TRBJ2-7	TGCAGCTTGGGGTCCGATTACGAGCAGTACTTC	CSLGSDYEQYF
-	TRBV2	TRBD1	TRBJ2-5	TGTGCCACCACTGGGACAGGAGGAGAGACCCAGTACTTC	CATTGTGGETQYF
-	TRBV20-1	-	TRBJ1-2	TGCAGTGCTAGTGTCCGGGACACTTCCGGGGACGATGGCTACACCTTC	CSASVRDTSGDDGYTF
few	TRBV10-2	-	TRBJ1-2	TGCGCCAGCAGTGACTTGGACAGTCTTTTAAACTATGGCTACACCTTC	CASSDLDSLLNYGYTF